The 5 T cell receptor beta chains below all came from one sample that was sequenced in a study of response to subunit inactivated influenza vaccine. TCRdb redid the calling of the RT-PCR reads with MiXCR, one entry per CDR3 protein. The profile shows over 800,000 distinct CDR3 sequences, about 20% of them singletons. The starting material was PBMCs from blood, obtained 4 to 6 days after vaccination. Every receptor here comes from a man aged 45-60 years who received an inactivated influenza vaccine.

The CDR3 region is CASSFGTSANEQYF. CDR3 sequence (DNA): TGTGCCAGCAGTTTTGGGACTAGCGCCAACGAGCAGTACTTC. The gene calls are TRBV12-3 or TRBV12-4 and TRBJ2-7; TRBD2 matches at 10 bases. J gave up 5 bases and V 3 bases, and 4 bases lay outside the gene matches. This CDR3 is 14 amino acids long.

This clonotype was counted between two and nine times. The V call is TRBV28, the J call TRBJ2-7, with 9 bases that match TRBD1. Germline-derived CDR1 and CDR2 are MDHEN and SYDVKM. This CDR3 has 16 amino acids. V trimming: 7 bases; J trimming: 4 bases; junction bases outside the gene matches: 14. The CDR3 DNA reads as TGTGCCAGCACGGGAGGCGTGGGACAGGGAAGTTACGAGCAGTACTTC. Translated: CASTGGVGQGSYEQYF.

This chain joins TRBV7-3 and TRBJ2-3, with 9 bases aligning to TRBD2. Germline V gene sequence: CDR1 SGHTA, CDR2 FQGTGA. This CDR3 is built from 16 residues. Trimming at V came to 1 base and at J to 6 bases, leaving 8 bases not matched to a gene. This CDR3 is CASSLKVAGAGDTQYF. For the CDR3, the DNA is TGTGCCAGCAGCTTAAAGGTAGCGGGAGCAGGCGATACGCAGTATTTT.

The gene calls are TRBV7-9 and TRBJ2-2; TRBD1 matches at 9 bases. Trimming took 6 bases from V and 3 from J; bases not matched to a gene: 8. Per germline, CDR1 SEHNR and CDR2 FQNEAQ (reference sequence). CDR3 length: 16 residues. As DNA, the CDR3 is TGTGCCAGCAGATTCCCGGGACAGGGTCACACCGGGGAGCTGTTTTTT. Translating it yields CASRFPGQGHTGELFF.

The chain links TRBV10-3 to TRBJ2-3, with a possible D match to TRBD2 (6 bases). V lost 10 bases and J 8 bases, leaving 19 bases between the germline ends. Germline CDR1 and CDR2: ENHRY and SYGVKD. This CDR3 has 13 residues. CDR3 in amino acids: CATMGAGIGTQYF. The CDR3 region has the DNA TGTGCCACGATGGGTGCGGGAATCGGTACGCAGTATTTT.